Following are 26 T cell receptor beta chains from one sample sequenced in a study of cytomegalovirus exposure and HLA in healthy donors. Primers: 60 Vbeta forward and 13 Jbeta reverse. Clones were sequenced by immunoSEQ multiplex PCR, and TCRdb holds only the in-frame ones, with some missing. This sample's table reports under 200,000 clones. Material for sequencing was PBMCs. All receptors come from a man aged 30 to 39 in good health and CMV-seronegative.

The gene calls are TRBV29-1 and TRBJ2-5, with no clear D. CDR3 length: 12 amino acids. V was cut by 7 bases and J by 0 bases, with 9 bases left in between. Looked up from germline, CDR1 is SQVTM and CDR2 is ANQGSEA. The chain's CDR3 is CSAAVYQETQYF. The DNA of the CDR3 is TGCAGCGCCGCGGTGTACCAAGAGACCCAGTACTTC.

CDR3 nucleotides: TGTGCCAGCAGCCCAAAACTTGGACAGGGAGGCACAGATACGCAGTATTTT. Translating gives CASSPKLGQGGTDTQYF. The rearrangement links TRBV7-9 to TRBJ2-3; TRBD1 matches at 8 bases. With 5 bases clipped from V and 1 base from J, the junction kept 11 bases outside the gene matches. Germline CDR1 SEHNR, CDR2 FQNEAQ (reference sequence). This CDR3 comprises 17 residues. Supplemented by reference TRBV7-9 and TRBJ2-3, the full variable domain reads DTGVSQNPRHKITKRGQNVTFRCDPISEHNRLYWYRQTLGQGPEFLTYFQNEAQLEKSRLLSDRFSAERPKGSFSTLEIQRTEQGDSAMYLCASSPKLGQGGTDTQYFGPGTRLTVL.

The chain combines TRBV7-9 with TRBJ2-7; tentative D call: TRBD2 (6 bases). Germline V lookup: CDR1 SEHNR, CDR2 FQNEAQ (reference sequence). The CDR3 spans 16 residues. The ends were cut back, 4 bases at V and 0 bases at J, with 16 bases in the middle. This CDR3 is CASSYSMADYSYEQYF. CDR3 nucleotides: TGTGCCAGCAGCTACTCGATGGCGGACTACTCCTACGAGCAGTACTTC.

V is TRBV28 and J is TRBJ2-7; 9 bases match TRBD1. The CDR3 has 20 residues. Germline lookup yields CDR1 MDHEN and CDR2 SYDVKM. Trimming at V came to 6 bases and at J to 2 bases, leaving 23 bases not matched to a gene. DNA of the CDR3: TGTGCCAGCAGCTTCCCCCTCGGGACAGGGACTAAAGGGGTTACCTACGAGCAGTACTTC. It specifies CASSFPLGTGTKGVTYEQYF.

This chain joins TRBV28 and TRBJ2-1; 7 bases align to TRBD2. The CDR3 is 15 residues long. Germline V gene sequence: CDR1 MDHEN, CDR2 SYDVKM. V dropped 2 bases and J dropped 8; count of bases not matched to a gene: 9. CDR3 sequence: CASSLRGGRMDEQFF. The CDR3 DNA reads TGTGCCAGCAGTTTACGGGGCGGGAGAATGGATGAGCAGTTCTTC.

This sequence joins TRBV7-2 and TRBJ1-2, with D unresolved. The CDR3 extends over 19 amino acids. In germline, CDR1 is SGHTA, CDR2 FQGNSA. V was shortened by 5 bases and J by 3 bases, with 28 bases between the two germline ends. The CDR3 loop reads CASSPPVQSHRVGYYGYTF. Here the CDR3 DNA reads TGTGCCAGCAGCCCGCCCGTCCAGAGTCACAGAGTCGGATACTATGGCTACACCTTC.

This CDR3 is CASSSSFGTGEYEQYF. The CDR3 bases are TGTGCCAGCAGCTCCTCTTTCGGGACAGGGGAGTACGAGCAGTACTTC. The J gene is TRBJ2-7, the V gene TRBV11-3; 10 bases map to TRBD1. CDR3 length equals 16 residues. Germline CDR1 reads SGHNT; CDR2 reads YENEEA. V shed 4 bases and J 4 bases; nucleotides not matched to a gene: 10. Together with reference TRBV11-3 and TRBJ2-7, the CDR3 gives the full variable domain: EAGVVQSPRYKIIEKKQPVAFWCNPISGHNTLYWYLQNLGQGPELLIRYENEEAVDDSQLPKDRFSAERLKGVDSTLKIQPAELGDSAVYLCASSSSFGTGEYEQYFGPGTRLTVT.

The V call is TRBV19, the J call TRBJ2-3; 8 nucleotides align to TRBD2. The CDR3 is made up of 15 amino acids. The ends lost 2 bases at V and 6 bases at J; junction bases unmatched: 7. Germline V lookup: CDR1 LNHDA, CDR2 SQIVND (reference sequence). The CDR3, as DNA: TGTGCCAGTAGTATATCGGGGGGGTTTGGGGATACGCAGTATTTT. Amino acids: CASSISGGFGDTQYF.

The CDR3 region is CASSLVDSPYEQYF. In nucleotides, the CDR3 is TGTGCCAGCAGCTTGGTGGACAGCCCCTACGAGCAGTACTTC. This chain uses TRBV5-6 with TRBJ2-7; D might be TRBD1 (6 bases). Between the trimmed V and J ends, which lost 0 bases and 2 bases, there was a span of 9 bases. The germline gives CDR1 SGHDT, CDR2 YYEEEE. The CDR3 has 14 residues.

V gene TRBV29-1 combines with J gene TRBJ1-2, with TRBD1 as a possible D gene (6 bases). With 5 bases removed from V and 4 bases from J, the gap between germline ends came to 11 bases. This CDR3 spans 12 amino acids. Per the germline V gene, CDR1 is SQVTM and CDR2 is ANQGSEA. The CDR3 sequence is CSVWTAIYGYTF. The CDR3 DNA is TGCAGCGTTTGGACAGCTATCTATGGCTACACCTTC.

The chain has TRBV12-5 and TRBJ1-1, with a tentative D call TRBD1 (5 bases). There are 16 residues in the CDR3. V lost 3 bases and J lost 1, with 15 bases in between. Germline assignment: CDR1 LGHNT and CDR2 FRNRAP. The CDR3 bases are TGTGCTAGTGGTTTCTCTAGACAGAGGACGAACACTGAAGCTTTCTTT. This sequence encodes CASGFSRQRTNTEAFF.

The CDR3 region is CSVVDSSYEQYF. In nucleotides, the CDR3 is TGCAGCGTTGTTGACAGCTCCTACGAGCAGTACTTC. The chain joins TRBV29-1 to TRBJ2-7, with D perhaps matching TRBD1 (5 bases). CDR1 and CDR2 from the germline V gene are SQVTM and ANQGSEA. CDR3 length: 12 amino acids. Trimming pared 4 bases from V and 0 bases from J, leaving 7 bases between.

The V gene is TRBV9, the J gene TRBJ1-2; TRBD1 matches at 8 bases. Germline CDR1 and CDR2: SGDLS and YYNGEE. J gave up 7 bases and V 4 bases, and 12 bases lay outside the gene matches. The CDR3 sequence is 15 residues long. CDR3 sequence reads: CASSPRGQAEFGYTF. CDR3 in DNA: TGTGCCAGCAGCCCCCGGGGACAGGCGGAATTTGGCTACACCTTC.

CDR3 sequence reads: CAAGGGRAATGELFF. The CDR3 DNA reads as TGCGCCGCAGGGGGAGGCAGGGCGGCCACCGGGGAGCTGTTTTTT. The chain combines TRBV5-1 with TRBJ2-2; a weak D match, TRBD1 (7 bases). Germline V gene lookup returns CDR1 SGHRS and CDR2 YFSETQ. The V end lost 10 bases, the J end lost 4 bases, and 20 bases lay between the germline ends. The CDR3 loop spans 15 amino acids. Full variable domain (outside the CDR3, taken from reference TRBV5-1 and TRBJ2-2): KAGVTQTPRYLIKTRGQQVTLSCSPISGHRSVSWYQQTPGQGLQFLFEYFSETQRNKGNFPGRFSGRQFSNSRSEMNVSTLELGDSALYLCAAGGGRAATGELFFGEGSRLTVL.

A word on this clone: The junction differs from germline at one of its ends, possibly a read error. This chain links TRBV4-1 with TRBJ1-2; 7 bases match TRBD1. This CDR3 comprises 19 residues. Germline V lookup: CDR1 MGHRA, CDR2 YSYEKL. As DNA, the CDR3 is TGCGCCAGCAGCCGCCCGGGACAGTCATTCATTCGAGCTAACCATGGCTACACCTTC. Translated: CASSRPGQSFIRANHGYTF.

The genes are TRBV4-1 and TRBJ2-7; 8 bases align to TRBD1. The germline gives CDR1 MGHRA, CDR2 YSYEKL. Trimming cost V 4 bases and J 3 bases; bases outside gene matches: 5. This CDR3 spans 14 amino acids. The CDR3 coding sequence is TGCGCCAGCAGCCCGGACAGGGCTTACTACGAGCAGTACTTC. Translated: CASSPDRAYYEQYF.

The J gene is TRBJ1-1, the V gene TRBV27; D remains ambiguous. This CDR3 is 13 amino acids long. V was clipped by 1 base and J by 3 bases, with 6 bases between them. The germline V gene encodes CDR1 MNHEY and CDR2 SMNVEV (reference sequence). The CDR3 spells CASSLFYDTEAFF. The DNA of the CDR3 is TGTGCCAGCAGTTTATTTTATGACACTGAAGCTTTCTTT.

V is TRBV28 and J is TRBJ2-7; TRBD1 agrees at 7 bases. This CDR3 spans 14 amino acids. V shed 5 bases, J shed 3 bases, and the junction held 7 bases outside the gene matches. The germline V gene encodes CDR1 MDHEN and CDR2 SYDVKM. The CDR3 nucleotides are TGTGCCAGCAGTCTGGACAGGTTTGGCTACGAGCAGTACTTC. Its protein product is CASSLDRFGYEQYF.

The rearrangement links TRBV5-6 to TRBJ1-4; tentative D call: TRBD1 (6 bases). The V and J ends lost 1 base and 5 bases respectively, with 12 bases between them. Germline CDR1 is SGHDT and CDR2 is YYEEEE. The CDR3 has 15 amino acids. CDR3: CASSLLLGGNEKLFF. In DNA, the CDR3 is TGTGCCAGCAGCTTGTTATTAGGGGGAAATGAAAAACTGTTTTTT. Drawing the rest from reference TRBV5-6 and TRBJ1-4, the complete variable domain is DAGVTQSPTHLIKTRGQQVTLRCSPKSGHDTVSWYQQALGQGPQFIFQYYEEEERQRGNFPDRFSGHQFPNYSSELNVNALLLGDSALYLCASSLLLGGNEKLFFGSGTQLSVL.

V and J are TRBV7-2 and TRBJ2-7, with 8 positions matching TRBD1. Trimming cost V 4 bases and J 2 bases; bases outside gene matches: 4. In germline, CDR1 is SGHTA, CDR2 FQGNSA. This CDR3 is built from 14 residues. The CDR3 loop is CASSSWTGPYEQYF. The CDR3 DNA follows: TGTGCCAGCAGCTCCTGGACAGGGCCCTACGAGCAGTACTTC.

V and J are TRBV5-1 and TRBJ1-5; perhaps TRBD1 as D (5 bases). The CDR3 is made up of 15 amino acids. With 4 bases removed from V and 5 bases from J, the gap between germline ends came to 16 bases. CDR1 is SGHRS, CDR2 YFSETQ, per germline. CDR3 DNA sequence: TGCGCCAGCAGCCCGGACCAGGGTACTGATCAGCCCCAGCATTTT. This codes for CASSPDQGTDQPQHF.

This chain connects TRBV11-2 to TRBJ1-4; 7 bases are shared with TRBD1. CDR1 is SGHAT, CDR2 FQNNGV, per germline. The CDR3 is made up of 15 amino acids. The junction had 3 bases not matched to a gene; V was cut back by 5 bases and J by 0 bases. CDR3 DNA: TGTGCCAGCAGCAAGGGACAGCCAACTAATGAAAAACTGTTTTTT. This codes for CASSKGQPTNEKLFF. Full variable domain (missing parts from reference TRBV11-2 and TRBJ1-4): EAGVAQSPRYKIIEKRQSVAFWCNPISGHATLYWYQQILGQGPKLLIQFQNNGVVDDSQLPKDRFSAERLKGVDSTLKIQPAKLEDSAVYLCASSKGQPTNEKLFFGSGTQLSVL.

The V and J genes are TRBV7-9 and TRBJ2-5; 9 nucleotides line up with TRBD2. This CDR3 region has 16 residues. The ends lost 5 bases at V and 5 bases at J; junction bases unmatched: 12. CDR1 is SEHNR, CDR2 FQNEAQ, per germline (reference sequence). The CDR3 DNA is TGTGCCAGCAGCCGGAGGGGGACTAGCCGCACGGAGACCCAGTACTTC. Translated: CASSRRGTSRTETQYF.

The rearrangement links TRBV28 to TRBJ1-1, with D possibly matching TRBD1 (5 bases). This CDR3 is built from 16 residues. V lost 7 bases and J 0 bases, leaving 18 bases between the germline ends. Germline CDR1 MDHEN, CDR2 SYDVKM. The CDR3, as DNA: TGTGCCAGCACCCTCGGGGGATTGGCCATGAACACTGAAGCTTTCTTT. Residues: CASTLGGLAMNTEAFF.

The chain is built from TRBV6-5 and TRBJ2-1; 11 bases map to TRBD1. Per germline, CDR1 MNHEY and CDR2 SVGAGI. V lost 0 bases and J lost 10; bases outside the gene matches: 5. The CDR3 is 15 amino acids. DNA for the CDR3: TGTGCCAGCAGTTACTCGGGACAGGGGGGTGTGGAGCAGTTCTTC. This sequence encodes CASSYSGQGGVEQFF.

This rearrangement joins TRBV30 to TRBJ1-5; D is possibly TRBD1 (5 bases). The V end lost 3 bases, the J end lost 2 bases, and 11 bases lay between the germline ends. Germline-derived CDR1 and CDR2 are GTSNPN and SVGIG (reference sequence). CDR3 length equals 14 residues. The CDR3: CAWRAKGGNQPQHF. As DNA, the CDR3 is TGTGCCTGGAGGGCGAAAGGGGGCAATCAGCCCCAGCATTTT.